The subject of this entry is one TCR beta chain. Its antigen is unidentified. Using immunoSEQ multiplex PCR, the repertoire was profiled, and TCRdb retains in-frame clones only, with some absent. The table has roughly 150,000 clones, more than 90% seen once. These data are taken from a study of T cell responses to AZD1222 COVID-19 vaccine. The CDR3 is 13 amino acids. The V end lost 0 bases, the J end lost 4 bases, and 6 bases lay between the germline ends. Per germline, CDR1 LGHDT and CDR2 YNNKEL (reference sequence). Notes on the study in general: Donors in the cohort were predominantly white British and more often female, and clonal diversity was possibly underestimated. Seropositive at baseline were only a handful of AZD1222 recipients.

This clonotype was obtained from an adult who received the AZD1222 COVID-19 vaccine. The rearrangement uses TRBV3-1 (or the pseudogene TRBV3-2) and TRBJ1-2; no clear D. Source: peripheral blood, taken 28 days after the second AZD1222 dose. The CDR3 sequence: CASSQDLGYGYTF. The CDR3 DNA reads TGTGCCAGCAGCCAAGATCTCGGCTATGGCTACACCTTC.